This T cell receptor (beta chain) emerged from a study of shared clonotypes between healthy human individuals. Study-level results: The study found roughly 5% of naive CD4 clonotypes shared across several donors. Rarefaction analysis demonstrated incomplete sorted-subset sequencing notwithstanding large depth. Generation probabilities were higher for clonotypes shared across all four sorted-subset donors than for unshared ones.

Looked up from germline, CDR1 is GTSNPN and CDR2 is SVGIG (reference sequence). The CDR3 runs to 13 residues. The V end lost 6 bases, the J end lost 1 base, and 12 bases lay between the germline ends. A single count supports this clone. Its antigen remains unidentified. Authors' methods: From ImmunoSEQ came sequences covering only the junction and carrying no quality scores, so filtering differed. Sequencing used immunoSEQ multiplex PCR; TCRdb keeps in-frame clones, though not all of them. V and J calls and clone size are as listed in that table; D and trimming were resolved from the DNA. The sample consists of 1 million to 1.3 million clones, around 78% of them appearing once.

The sequenced material came from memory CD4+ T cells from PBMCs. The subset here: CD45RA-negative fraction. The J gene is TRBJ2-5, the V gene TRBV30; no definite D call. This clonotype originated in a man younger than 30 in good health. Some clones in this sample may be carry-over from other donors' samples. The CDR3 nucleotides are TGTGCCTGCACGGACGGACCCCAAGAGACCCAGTACTTC. Its translation: CACTDGPQETQYF.